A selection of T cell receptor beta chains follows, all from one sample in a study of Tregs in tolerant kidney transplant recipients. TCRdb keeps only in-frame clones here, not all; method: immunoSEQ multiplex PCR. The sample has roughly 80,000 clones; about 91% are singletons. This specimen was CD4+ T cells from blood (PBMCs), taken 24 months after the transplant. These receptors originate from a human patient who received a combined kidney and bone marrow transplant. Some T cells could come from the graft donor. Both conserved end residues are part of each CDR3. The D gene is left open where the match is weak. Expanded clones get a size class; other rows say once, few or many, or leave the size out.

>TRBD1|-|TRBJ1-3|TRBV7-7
CASSPRMDRGLENTIYF
TGTGCCAGCAGCCCAAGGATGGACAGGGGGCTAGAAAACACCATATATTTT
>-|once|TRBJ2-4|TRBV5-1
CASSLLAGLGKNIQYF
TGCGCCAGCAGCTTGCTTGCGGGGCTGGGCAAAAACATTCAGTACTTC
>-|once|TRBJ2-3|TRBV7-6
CASSLPSGTGQYF
TGTGCCAGCAGCCTCCCTTCAGGTACCGGGCAGTATTTT
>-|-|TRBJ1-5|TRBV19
CASKGGGQPQHF
TGTGCCAGTAAGGGCGGGGGTCAGCCCCAGCATTTT
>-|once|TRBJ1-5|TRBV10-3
CAISDGGGNQPQHF
TGTGCCATCAGTGATGGAGGGGGCAATCAGCCCCAGCATTTT
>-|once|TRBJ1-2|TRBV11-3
CASNIYRDYGYTF
TGTGCCAGCAATATATACAGAGACTATGGCTACACCTTC
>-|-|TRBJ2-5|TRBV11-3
CASSTEAETQYF
TGTGCCAGCAGCACGGAGGCGGAGACCCAGTACTTC
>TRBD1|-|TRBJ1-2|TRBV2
CASNQDRGDYGYTF
TGTGCCAGCAATCAAGACAGGGGAGACTATGGCTACACCTTC
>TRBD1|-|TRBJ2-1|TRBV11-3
CASSLDGTGGWNEQFF
TGTGCCAGCAGCTTAGACGGGACAGGGGGCTGGAATGAGCAGTTCTTC
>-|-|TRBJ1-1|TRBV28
CASSRGTVMSTEAFF
TGTGCCAGCAGTCGGGGGACGGTTATGAGCACTGAAGCTTTCTTT
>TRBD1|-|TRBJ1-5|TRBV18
CASSPGQGNQPQHF
TGTGCCAGCTCACCCGGACAGGGTAACCAGCCCCAGCATTTT
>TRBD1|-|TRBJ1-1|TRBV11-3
CASSQYLIPETGNLNTEAFF
TGTGCCAGCAGCCAATACCTTATTCCCGAGACAGGGAACCTCAACACTGAAGCTTTCTTT
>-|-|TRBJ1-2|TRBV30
CAWSRGTASRQTVRNYGYTF
TGTGCCTGGAGCCGAGGAACCGCTTCGAGACAGACAGTACGTAACTATGGCTACACCTTC
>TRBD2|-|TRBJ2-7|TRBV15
CATRMGTSGFYYEQYF
TGTGCCACCAGGATGGGGACTAGCGGATTTTACTACGAGCAGTACTTC
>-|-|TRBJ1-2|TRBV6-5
CASRKDRSYGYTF
TGTGCCAGCAGGAAAGACAGGAGCTATGGCTACACCTTC
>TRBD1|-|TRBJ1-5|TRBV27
CASRSGGAPNQPQHF
TGTGCCAGCAGGTCAGGGGGCGCCCCCAATCAGCCCCAGCATTTT
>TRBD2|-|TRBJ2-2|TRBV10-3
CAIKPSGRANTGELFF
TGTGCCATCAAACCTAGCGGGAGGGCCAACACCGGGGAGCTGTTTTTT
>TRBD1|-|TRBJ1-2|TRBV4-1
CASSPSPGQEYYGYTF
TGCGCCAGCAGCCCCTCACCGGGACAGGAATACTATGGCTACACCTTC
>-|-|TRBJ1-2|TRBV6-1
CASPRTDRGVYGYTF
TGTGCCAGCCCTCGGACAGACCGAGGAGTCTATGGCTACACCTTC
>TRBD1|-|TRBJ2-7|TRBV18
CASSPREQGSYEQYF
TGTGCCAGCTCACCCCGCGAACAGGGGAGTTACGAGCAGTACTTC
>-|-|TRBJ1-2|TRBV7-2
CASSFSREGYTF
TGTGCCAGCAGCTTTTCCAGGGAAGGCTACACCTTC
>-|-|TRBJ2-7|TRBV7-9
CASSLVGGWDEQYF
TGTGCCAGCAGCTTAGTGGGCGGGTGGGACGAGCAGTACTTC
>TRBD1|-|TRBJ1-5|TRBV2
CASNLDRGYNQPQHF
TGTGCCAGCAACCTGGACAGGGGGTACAATCAGCCCCAGCATTTT
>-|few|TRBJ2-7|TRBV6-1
CASSASGDYYEQYF
TGTGCCAGCAGTGCCTCGGGGGATTACTACGAGCAGTACTTC
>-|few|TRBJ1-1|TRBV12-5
CASGLQDRRTEAFF
TGTGCTAGTGGTTTGCAGGACAGAAGGACTGAAGCTTTCTTT
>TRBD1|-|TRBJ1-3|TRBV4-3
CASSRKRTGEVGNTIYF
TGCGCCAGCAGCCGGAAACGGACAGGGGAGGTGGGAAACACCATATATTTT
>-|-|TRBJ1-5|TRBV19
CATRGGAILTQPQHF
TGTGCCACCCGAGGGGGAGCAATACTAACTCAGCCCCAGCATTTT
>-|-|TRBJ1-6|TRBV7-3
CASSSGQPNSPLHF
TGTGCCAGCAGCTCCGGACAGCCTAATTCACCCCTCCACTTT
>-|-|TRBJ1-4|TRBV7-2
CASSLAREGIEKLFF
TGTGCCAGCAGCTTAGCCAGGGAAGGGATTGAAAAACTGTTTTTT
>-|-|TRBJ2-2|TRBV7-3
CASSRTPGTSTGELFF
TGTGCCAGCAGCCGCACCCCCGGGACAAGTACCGGGGAGCTGTTTTTT
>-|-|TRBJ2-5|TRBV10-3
CAIRGSETQYF
TGTGCCATCCGGGGTTCTGAGACCCAGTACTTC
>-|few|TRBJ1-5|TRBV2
CASSEKGFVQPQHF
TGTGCCAGCAGTGAGAAGGGGTTTGTTCAGCCCCAGCATTTT
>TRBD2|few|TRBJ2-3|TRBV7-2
CASSLRAGDTDTQYF
TGTGCCAGCAGCTTGAGGGCGGGAGACACAGATACGCAGTATTTT
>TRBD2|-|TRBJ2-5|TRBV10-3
CAISESLAGYQETQYF
TGTGCCATCAGTGAGTCCCTAGCGGGGTACCAAGAGACCCAGTACTTC
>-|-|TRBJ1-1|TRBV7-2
CASSLVGFGTEAFF
TGTGCCAGCAGCTTAGTCGGTTTTGGCACTGAAGCTTTCTTT
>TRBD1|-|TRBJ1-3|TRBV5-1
CASSELQGATGNTIYF
TGCGCCAGCAGCGAATTACAGGGGGCGACTGGAAACACCATATATTTT
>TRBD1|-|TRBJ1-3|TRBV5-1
CASSSQGAGNTIYF
TGCGCCAGCAGCTCCCAGGGGGCCGGAAACACCATATATTTT
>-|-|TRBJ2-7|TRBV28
CASTTGGTANSYEQYF
TGTGCCAGCACAACTGGGGGGACAGCCAACTCCTACGAGCAGTACTTC
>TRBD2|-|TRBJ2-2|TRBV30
CAWSVLPSGRGGELFF
TGTGCCTGGAGTGTACTGCCTAGCGGGAGGGGCGGGGAGCTGTTTTTT
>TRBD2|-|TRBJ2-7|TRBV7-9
CASSPGGVGEQYF
TGTGCCAGCAGCCCCGGGGGGGTAGGCGAGCAGTACTTC
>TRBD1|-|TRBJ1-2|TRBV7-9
CASSLGGTEPYGYTF
TGTGCCAGCAGCTTAGGTGGGACAGAACCCTATGGCTACACCTTC
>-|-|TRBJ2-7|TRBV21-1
CASSKKPPGLGYYEQYF
TGTGCCAGCAGCAAAAAACCTCCGGGACTGGGATACTACGAGCAGTACTTC
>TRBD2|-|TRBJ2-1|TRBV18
CASSRTGLAYNEQFF
TGTGCCAGCTCACGTACGGGACTAGCCTACAATGAGCAGTTCTTC
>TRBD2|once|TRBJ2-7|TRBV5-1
CASTGSKREFSYEQYF
TGCGCCAGCACCGGTTCGAAGCGGGAGTTCTCCTACGAGCAGTACTTC
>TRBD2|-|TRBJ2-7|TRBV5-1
CASSLGTSGYEQYF
TGCGCCAGCAGCTTGGGGACTAGCGGCTACGAGCAGTACTTC
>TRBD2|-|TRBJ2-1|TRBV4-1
CASSQEGGSYNEQFF
TGCGCCAGCAGCCAAGAGGGCGGGAGCTACAATGAGCAGTTCTTC
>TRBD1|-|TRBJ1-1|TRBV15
CATVPDRGLMNTEAFF
TGTGCCACCGTGCCTGACAGGGGGCTGATGAACACTGAAGCTTTCTTT
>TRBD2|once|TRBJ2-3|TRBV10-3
CAISESGGLAGVADTQYF
TGTGCCATCAGTGAGTCCGGGGGCCTAGCGGGAGTAGCAGATACGCAGTATTTT
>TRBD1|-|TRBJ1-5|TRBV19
CASSIEWGQGLSNQPQHF
TGTGCCAGTAGTATAGAGTGGGGACAGGGACTTAGCAATCAGCCCCAGCATTTT
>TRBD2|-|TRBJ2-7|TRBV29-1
CSVGPITSGSKYEQYF
TGCAGCGTTGGCCCCATAACTAGCGGGAGTAAGTACGAGCAGTACTTC
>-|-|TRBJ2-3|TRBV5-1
CASSSQGTSTDTQYF
TGCGCCAGCAGCTCCCAGGGAACTAGCACAGATACGCAGTATTTT
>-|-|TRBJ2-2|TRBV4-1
CASSHGDSRSYTGELFF
TGCGCCAGCAGCCATGGGGACTCCCGATCCTACACCGGGGAGCTGTTTTTT
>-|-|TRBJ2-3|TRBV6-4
CASRVTGTGTDTQYF
TGTGCCAGCAGAGTAACAGGGACCGGCACAGATACGCAGTATTTT
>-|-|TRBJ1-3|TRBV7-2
CASSSRFSGNTIYF
TGTGCCAGCAGCTCCAGGTTTTCAGGAAACACCATATATTTT
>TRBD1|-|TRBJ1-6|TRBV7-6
CASSRTGGSSPLHF
TGTGCCAGCAGCAGGACAGGGGGCAGTTCACCCCTCCACTTT
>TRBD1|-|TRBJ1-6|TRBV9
CASSSGQGHSPLHF
TGTGCCAGCAGCTCGGGACAGGGTCATTCACCCCTCCACTTT
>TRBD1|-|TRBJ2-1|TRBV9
CASSVIGTGYNEQFF
TGTGCCAGCAGCGTAATAGGGACAGGGTACAATGAGCAGTTCTTC
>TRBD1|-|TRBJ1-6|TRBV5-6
CASSTNRGVDNSPLHF
TGTGCCAGCAGCACCAACAGGGGAGTCGATAATTCACCCCTCCACTTT
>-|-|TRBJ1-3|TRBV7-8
CASSDRRSSGNTIYF
TGTGCCAGCAGCGACAGGAGAAGCTCTGGAAACACCATATATTTT
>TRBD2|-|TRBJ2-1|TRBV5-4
CASRKRVAGGPVEQFF
TGTGCCAGCAGAAAAAGAGTAGCGGGAGGGCCGGTTGAGCAGTTCTTC